One sample yielded the 24 T cell receptor beta chains listed below, sequenced in a study of human T cells and chemical hapten exposure. TCRdb processed the RACE reads anew with MiXCR; each CDR3 protein has one entry. The sample has about 60,000 distinct CDR3 sequences, about 9.3% seen once. The sample's time point: patch test 1, 2 weeks after DPC sensitization. This sample's treatment: therapeutic diphenylcyclopropenone sensitization with weekly scalp DPC. This sample comprised whole blood, obtained in connection with sensitization to the hapten diphenylcyclopropenone (DPC). All receptors come from a woman aged 40 to 49 with alopecia areata. Some clones in this sample may be carry-over from other donors' samples.

This chain joins TRBV11-3 and TRBJ2-2, with unresolved D. Germline V lookup: CDR1 SGHNT, CDR2 YENEEA. The CDR3 is 14 amino acids. The ends were cut back, 1 base at V and 2 bases at J, with 5 bases in the middle. The CDR3 DNA reads TGTGCCAGCAGCTTAGGACACAACACCGGGGAGCTGTTTTTT. This gives the protein CASSLGHNTGELFF.

This clonotype has ten or more counts. CDR3 sequence (DNA): TGTGCCAGCAGCGCCGGGACAGGGATCTACGAGCAGTACTTC. This codes for CASSAGTGIYEQYF. This chain connects TRBV9 to TRBJ2-7; 9 bases match TRBD1. Germline trimming cut 3 bases from V and 3 bases from J; bases unmatched to any gene: 4. The CDR3 totals 14 residues. CDR1 is SGDLS, CDR2 YYNGEE, per germline.

About this clonotype: This may be a read error, as it is one base from a much larger clone. The J gene is TRBJ2-2, the V gene TRBV19; D gene uncertain. The ends were cut back, 2 bases at V and 3 bases at J, with 7 bases in the middle. Germline CDR1 reads LNHDA; CDR2 reads SQIVND (reference sequence). This CDR3 region has 14 residues. CDR3 loop: CASSIRAYTGELFF. The CDR3 DNA reads as TGTGCCAGTAGTATAAGGGCGTACACCGGGGAGCTGTTTTTT.

This clonotype occurred many times. The chain carries TRBV7-3 and TRBJ2-3; 8 bases are shared with TRBD2. Germline V lookup: CDR1 SGHTA, CDR2 FQGTGA. CDR3 length: 17 residues. V lost 2 bases, J lost 0 bases, and 7 bases stayed unmatched. The CDR3 coding sequence is TGTGCCAGCAGCTTAGGCCCTAGCGGGCTTAGCACAGATACGCAGTATTTT. Encoded protein: CASSLGPSGLSTDTQYF.

This clonotype was seen ten or more times. The chain joins TRBV28 to TRBJ2-1; 7 positions agree with TRBD2. The CDR3 is 13 residues long. J was trimmed by 3 bases and V by 6 bases; bases with no gene match: 2. Germline V gives CDR1 MDHEN, CDR2 SYDVKM. The CDR3 DNA sequence: TGTGCCAGCAGGGGGGGGAACTACAATGAGCAGTTCTTC. It is translated as CASRGGNYNEQFF.

This clonotype was picked up a small number of times. The chain couples TRBV7-9 to TRBJ1-5; D uncertain. Trimming took off 4 bases at V and 0 bases at J, with 7 bases between the two ends. CDR1 is SEHNR and CDR2 is FQNEAQ in the germline V gene (reference sequence). The CDR3 loop spans 14 amino acids. This chain's CDR3 is CASSWTDSNQPQHF. The CDR3 DNA reads as TGTGCCAGCAGCTGGACGGATAGCAATCAGCCCCAGCATTTT.

This clonotype was recorded many times. The gene calls are TRBV6-2 or TRBV6-3 and TRBJ1-5, with D maybe TRBD1 (5 bases). Trimming pared 7 bases from V and 1 base from J, leaving 8 bases between. Germline CDR1 and CDR2: MNHEY and SVGEGT. The CDR3 runs 13 residues. CDR3 protein: CASKQGSNQPQHF. The CDR3 DNA reads TGTGCCAGCAAGCAGGGCAGCAATCAGCCCCAGCATTTT.

The chain carries TRBV6-5 and TRBJ2-1; TRBD1 matches at 7 bases. This CDR3 comprises 16 residues. V trimming: 9 bases; J trimming: 3 bases; junction bases outside the gene matches: 14. Germline V gene data show CDR1 as MNHEY and CDR2 as SVGAGI. CDR3 nucleotide sequence: TGTGCCAGTCAAACTCACCCAGGGGGATTCTACAATGAGCAGTTCTTC. It translates to CASQTHPGGFYNEQFF.

V gene TRBV12-3 or TRBV12-4 combines with J gene TRBJ2-7, with D perhaps TRBD1 (6 bases). The CDR3 has 13 amino acids. The V gene lost 5 bases and the J gene lost 9 bases, with 17 bases spanning the gap. The CDR3 is CASSRNQGFGQYF. CDR3 nucleotide sequence: TGTGCCAGCAGTCGCAACCAGGGGTTTGGGCAGTACTTC.

This chain connects TRBV7-8 to TRBJ1-4; the D gene is possibly TRBD1 (6 bases). V lost 5 bases, J lost 4 bases, and 23 bases lay in between. The CDR3 is made up of 18 amino acids. Germline lookup yields CDR1 SGHVS and CDR2 FQNEAQ. CDR3 protein: CASSPPRGGKAVNEKLFF. The CDR3 DNA follows: TGTGCCAGCAGCCCCCCGAGGGGGGGGAAGGCCGTTAATGAAAAACTGTTTTTT.

This clonotype was counted only a few times. The V call is TRBV11-2, the J call TRBJ2-3, with 10 nucleotides matching TRBD1. CDR1 is SGHAT and CDR2 is FQNNGV in the germline V gene. After removal of 3 bases from V and 2 bases from J, the junction contained 5 bases not matched to a gene. This CDR3 region has 16 residues. CDR3 coding DNA: TGTGCCAGCAGCTTTTCCGGGACAGGGGACACAGATACGCAGTATTTT. It codes for CASSFSGTGDTDTQYF.

The gene calls are TRBV3-1 and TRBJ1-1, with a possible D match to TRBD1 (6 bases). Germline CDR1 is LGHDT and CDR2 is YNNKEL (reference sequence). The germline V and J ends were trimmed by 0 bases and 1 base, with 12 bases remaining between them. CDR3 length equals 16 residues. The chain's CDR3 is CASSQDLGAGNTEAFF. The CDR3 bases are TGTGCCAGCAGCCAAGATTTGGGGGCGGGGAACACTGAAGCTTTCTTT. The whole variable domain, filled in from reference TRBV3-1 and TRBJ1-1, reads DTAVSQTPKYLVTQMGNDKSIKCEQNLGHDTMYWYKQDSKKFLKIMFSYNNKELIINETVPNRFSPKSPDKAHLNLHINSLELGDSAVYFCASSQDLGAGNTEAFFGQGTRLTVV.

This clonotype was recorded many times. This chain connects TRBV5-1 to TRBJ1-1; 7 bases match TRBD1. After removal of 0 bases from V and 1 base from J, the junction contained 0 bases not matched to a gene. This CDR3 has 14 amino acids. From germline, CDR1 is SGHRS and CDR2 YFSETQ. Written as DNA, the CDR3 is TGCGCCAGCAGCTTGGGGACAGGGAACACTGAAGCTTTCTTT. This sequence encodes CASSLGTGNTEAFF.

This clonotype was counted many times. The CDR3 DNA is TGCAGTGCAACACACACGTGGGGACAGGGGGCGCCTGGGGAAAAACTGTTTTTT. Protein product: CSATHTWGQGAPGEKLFF. The chain joins TRBV20-1 to TRBJ1-4; 12 bases fit TRBD1. Germline CDR1 and CDR2: DFQATT and SNEGSKA (reference sequence). V was pared by 6 bases and J by 8 bases, with 19 bases of the junction left unmatched. This CDR3 has 18 residues.

This clonotype was seen repeatedly, ten times or more. The rearrangement joins TRBV4-1 to TRBJ2-5; 7 bases map to TRBD1. Trimming removed 5 bases from V and 1 base from J; junction bases left unmatched: 10. Germline V gene lookup returns CDR1 MGHRA and CDR2 YSYEKL. The CDR3 extends over 16 amino acids. The CDR3, as DNA: TGCGCCAGCAGCTCCCGGACAGGAGATTCCCAAGAGACCCAGTACTTC. Translating it yields CASSSRTGDSQETQYF.

This clonotype was counted ten times or more. This sequence joins TRBV4-1 and TRBJ1-2, with 11 bases matching TRBD1. Looked up from germline, CDR1 is MGHRA and CDR2 is YSYEKL. With V trimmed by 4 bases and J by 8 bases, 6 bases remained unmatched. The CDR3 runs 14 residues. CDR3 sequence: CASSRGQGADGYTF. For the CDR3, the DNA is TGCGCCAGCAGCCGTGGACAGGGGGCTGACGGCTACACCTTC.

The sample holds many counts of this clonotype. The genes are TRBV6-1 and TRBJ2-7; D call uncertain. V was trimmed by 1 base and J by 0 bases, leaving 13 bases between them. Germline V gene lookup returns CDR1 MNHNS and CDR2 SASEGT. The CDR3 is 16 residues long. CDR3: CASSEDNPGTSYEQYF. In nucleotides, the CDR3 is TGTGCCAGCAGTGAAGACAACCCCGGTACCTCCTACGAGCAGTACTTC.

This clonotype showed up many times. The rearrangement joins TRBV4-2 to TRBJ2-7, with D possibly matching TRBD1 (6 bases). CDR3 length: 14 amino acids. The V gene's germline CDR1 is LGHNA and CDR2 YNFKEQ. V lost 3 bases to trimming and J lost 2 bases, with 11 bases between them. The CDR3 loop reads CASSHRDTTYEQYF. CDR3 sequence (DNA): TGTGCCAGCAGCCACCGGGACACCACCTACGAGCAGTACTTC.

This chain joins TRBV11-2 and TRBJ2-5; D could derive from TRBD1 or TRBD2 (5 bases each). The V gene's germline CDR1 is SGHAT and CDR2 FQNNGV. V gave up 4 bases and J gave up 0 bases, with 9 bases separating them. This CDR3 contains 14 residues. CDR3: CASSSGTYQETQYF. The CDR3 coding sequence is TGTGCCAGCAGCTCCGGGACCTACCAAGAGACCCAGTACTTC. Full variable domain (remainder filled in from reference TRBV11-2 and TRBJ2-5): EAGVAQSPRYKIIEKRQSVAFWCNPISGHATLYWYQQILGQGPKLLIQFQNNGVVDDSQLPKDRFSAERLKGVDSTLKIQPAKLEDSAVYLCASSSGTYQETQYFGPGTRLLVL.

In this sample, this clonotype turned up a few times. This chain uses TRBV18 with TRBJ1-6; D gene uncertain. Germline-derived CDR1 and CDR2 are KGHSH and LQKENI. This CDR3 is built from 15 residues. V was shortened by 1 base and J by 8 bases, with 12 bases between the two germline ends. CDR3 loop: CASSPLRNRDSPLHF. CDR3 DNA: TGTGCCAGCTCACCACTGCGGAATAGGGATTCACCCCTCCACTTT.

This clonotype was recorded many times. The V call is TRBV11-2, the J call TRBJ1-3; TRBD1 is a possible D gene (6 bases). Germline V gene sequence: CDR1 SGHAT, CDR2 FQNNGV. The CDR3 sequence is 16 residues long. Trimming pared 5 bases from V and 3 bases from J, leaving 17 bases between. In DNA, the CDR3 is TGTGCCAGCAGCCCCAACACCCCAGGGGTTGGAAACACCATATATTTT. Translation gives CASSPNTPGVGNTIYF.

This clonotype was recorded at least ten times. The chain joins TRBV9 to TRBJ2-7; no clear D gene. CDR1 and CDR2 (germline): SGDLS, YYNGEE. The CDR3 covers 16 residues. V was trimmed by 5 bases and J by 2 bases, leaving 20 bases between them. The CDR3 region is CASSLRKAAKPYEQYF. In DNA, the CDR3 is TGTGCCAGCAGTCTTAGAAAGGCGGCCAAGCCCTACGAGCAGTACTTC.

There are many counts of this clonotype. The gene calls are TRBV18 and TRBJ1-2; D might be TRBD1 (6 bases). V shed 3 bases and J shed 3 bases, with 8 bases lying between them. Germline assignment: CDR1 KGHSH and CDR2 LQKENI. The CDR3 has 13 residues. The CDR3 coding sequence is TGTGCCAGCTCACCGGGACAACACTATGGCTACACCTTC. Amino acid sequence: CASSPGQHYGYTF. The full variable domain, rest sourced from reference TRBV18 and TRBJ1-2, is NAGVMQNPRHLVRRRGQEARLRCSPMKGHSHVYWYRQLPEEGLKFMVYLQKENIIDESGMPKERFSAEFPKEGPSILRIQQVVRGDSAAYFCASSPGQHYGYTFGSGTRLTVV.

This clonotype was recorded at least ten times. The chain employs TRBV19 and TRBJ1-1; D uncertain. Trimming shortened V by 8 bases and J by 0 bases, and 10 bases separated the two germline ends. CDR1 is LNHDA, CDR2 SQIVND, per germline (reference sequence). This CDR3 is 13 amino acids long. CDR3: CASSGTVNTEAFF. Written as DNA, the CDR3 is TGTGCCAGTTCTGGTACGGTGAACACTGAAGCTTTCTTT.